The 5 T cell receptor beta chains reported below all come from one sample, sequenced in a study of response to subunit inactivated influenza vaccine. TCRdb redid the calling of the RT-PCR reads with MiXCR, one entry per CDR3 protein. The data contain approximately 500,000 distinct CDR3 sequences, around 13% of them singletons. Here the sequenced sample was PBMCs from blood, taken 35 to 45 days after vaccination. Source of these receptors: a man aged 50-60 years who received an inactivated influenza vaccine.

The CDR3 DNA follows: TGCGCCAGCAGCTTGAGTGGGGTCTATGAGCAGTTCTTC. Amino acids: CASSLSGVYEQFF. The gene calls are TRBV5-1 and TRBJ2-1; D not certain. This CDR3 contains 13 residues. V was clipped by 1 base and J by 8 bases, with 10 bases between them. From germline, CDR1 is SGHRS and CDR2 YFSETQ.

The chain recombines TRBV7-2 with TRBJ1-6, with D possibly TRBD1 on 5 matching bases. This CDR3 has 13 residues. Looked up from germline, CDR1 is SGHTA and CDR2 is FQGNSA. V was pared by 4 bases and J by 14 bases, with 15 bases between. The CDR3 is CASSSLDRRALHF. For the CDR3, the DNA is TGTGCCAGCAGCTCACTGGACCGCAGGGCCCTCCACTTT.

The V gene is TRBV10-3, the J gene TRBJ1-3; TRBD1 matches at 9 bases. CDR1 and CDR2 from the germline V gene are ENHRY and SYGVKD. Trimming took 0 bases from V and 0 from J; bases not matched to a gene: 3. This CDR3 region has 17 residues. CDR3 loop: CAISESRDRASGNTIYF. The CDR3 region has the DNA TGTGCCATCAGTGAGTCGCGGGACAGGGCCTCTGGAAACACCATATATTTT.

The chain employs TRBV20-1 and TRBJ1-6; no clear D gene. V was shortened by 6 bases and J by 10 bases, with 19 bases between the two germline ends. Germline-derived CDR1 and CDR2 are DFQATT and SNEGSKA (reference sequence). The CDR3 contains 14 residues. CDR3 DNA: TGCAGTGCCCGGATTAGTCATCCGAACTCACCCCTCCACTTT. This gives the protein CSARISHPNSPLHF.

This chain joins TRBV19 and TRBJ2-6; 10 positions agree with TRBD1. V trimming: 6 bases; J trimming: 4 bases; junction bases outside the gene matches: 18. The length of the CDR3 is 20 residues. CDR1 is LNHDA, CDR2 SQIVND, per germline (reference sequence). Here the CDR3 DNA reads TGTGCCAGTAGACACGACAGGGGGCGGGTTAGGAGAGAAGGGGCCAACGTCCTGACTTTC. Residues: CASRHDRGRVRREGANVLTF.